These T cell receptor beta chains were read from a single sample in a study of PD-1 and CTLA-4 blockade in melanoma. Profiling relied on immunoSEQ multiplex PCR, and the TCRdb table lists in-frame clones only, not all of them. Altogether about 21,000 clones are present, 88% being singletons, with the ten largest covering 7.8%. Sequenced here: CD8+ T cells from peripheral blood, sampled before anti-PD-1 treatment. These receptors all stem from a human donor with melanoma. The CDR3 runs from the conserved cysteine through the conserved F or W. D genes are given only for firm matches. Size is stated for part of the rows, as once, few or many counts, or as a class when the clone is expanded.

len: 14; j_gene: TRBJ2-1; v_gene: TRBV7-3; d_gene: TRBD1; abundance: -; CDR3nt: TGTGCCAGCAGCTTCACAGGACAGGGGAATGAGCAGTTCTTC; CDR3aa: CASSFTGQGNEQFF
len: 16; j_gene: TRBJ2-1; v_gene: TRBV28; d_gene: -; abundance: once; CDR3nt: TGTGCCAGCAGTCGGGACGACGAGGTGTCCTACAATGAGCAGTTCTTC; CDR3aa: CASSRDDEVSYNEQFF
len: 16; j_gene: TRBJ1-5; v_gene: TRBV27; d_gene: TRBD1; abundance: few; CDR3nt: TGTGCCAGCAGTTCCTCTACAGGGGGCTTGTATCAGCCCCAGCATTTT; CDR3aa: CASSSSTGGLYQPQHF
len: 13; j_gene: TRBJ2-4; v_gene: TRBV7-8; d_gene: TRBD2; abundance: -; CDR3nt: TGTGCCAGCGGTGGGCTAGCGGAAAACATTCAGTACTTC; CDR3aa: CASGGLAENIQYF
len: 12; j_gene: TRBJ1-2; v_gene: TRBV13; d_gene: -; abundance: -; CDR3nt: TGTGCCAGCAGCTCAGGGTCTAATGGCTACACCTTC; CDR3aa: CASSSGSNGYTF
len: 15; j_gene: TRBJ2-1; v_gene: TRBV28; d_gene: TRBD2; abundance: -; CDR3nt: TGTGCCAGCAGTAAAACGGGGGACTATTTCAATGAGCAGTTCTTC; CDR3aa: CASSKTGDYFNEQFF
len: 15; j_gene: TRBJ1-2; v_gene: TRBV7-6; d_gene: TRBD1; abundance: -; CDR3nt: TGTGCCAGCAGCCGGACAGGCGGCGGGAACTATGGCTACACCTTC; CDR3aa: CASSRTGGGNYGYTF
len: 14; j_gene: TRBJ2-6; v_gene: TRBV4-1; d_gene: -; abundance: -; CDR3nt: TGCGCCAGCAGCCAAGTTAGGGGGGCCAACGTCCTGACTTTC; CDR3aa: CASSQVRGANVLTF
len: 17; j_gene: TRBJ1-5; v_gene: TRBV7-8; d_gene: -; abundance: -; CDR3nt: TGTGCCAGCAGCTTAGAATCTACAGGGAGGTCCAATCAGCCCCAGCATTTT; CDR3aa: CASSLESTGRSNQPQHF
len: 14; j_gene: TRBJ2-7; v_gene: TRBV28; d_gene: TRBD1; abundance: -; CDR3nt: TGTGCCAGCAGAAGGACAGGGGAGGCCTACGAGCAGTACTTC; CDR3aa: CASRRTGEAYEQYF
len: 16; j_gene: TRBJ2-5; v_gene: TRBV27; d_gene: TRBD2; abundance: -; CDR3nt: TGTGCCAGCAGCCCCGGGAACCCTAGCGGGGGGGAGACCCAGTACTTC; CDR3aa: CASSPGNPSGGETQYF
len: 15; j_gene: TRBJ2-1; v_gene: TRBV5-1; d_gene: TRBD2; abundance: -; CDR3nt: TGCGCCAGCAGCCCCTTCCGGGGGGGAAGCAATGAGCAGTTCTTC; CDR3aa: CASSPFRGGSNEQFF
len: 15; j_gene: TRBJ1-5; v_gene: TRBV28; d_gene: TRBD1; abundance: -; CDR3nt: TGTGCCAGCAGCCCCTTGGGACAGGGCAATCAGCCCCAGCATTTT; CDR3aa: CASSPLGQGNQPQHF
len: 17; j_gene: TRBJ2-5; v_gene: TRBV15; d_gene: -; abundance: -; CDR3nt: TGTGCCACCAGCAGAGTCCCCTGGGAGGACACACAAGAGACCCAGTACTTC; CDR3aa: CATSRVPWEDTQETQYF
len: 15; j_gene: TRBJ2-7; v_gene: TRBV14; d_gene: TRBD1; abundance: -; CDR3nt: TGTGCCAGCAGCCAACGGACAGGCGTTACCTACGAGCAGTACTTC; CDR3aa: CASSQRTGVTYEQYF
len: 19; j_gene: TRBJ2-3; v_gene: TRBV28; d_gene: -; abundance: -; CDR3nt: TGTGCCAGCAGCATAAACGGACAGCAGTTGGGAAGGGGCACAGATACGCAGTATTTT; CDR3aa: CASSINGQQLGRGTDTQYF
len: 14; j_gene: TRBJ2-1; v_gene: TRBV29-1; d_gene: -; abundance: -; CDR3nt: TGCAGCGTTGTAGGTGGCGGAATCTACAATGAGCAGTTCTTC; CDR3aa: CSVVGGGIYNEQFF
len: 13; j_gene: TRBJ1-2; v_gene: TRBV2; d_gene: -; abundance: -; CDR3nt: TGTGCCAGCAGCGAACCGGGAAACTATGGCTACACCTTC; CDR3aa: CASSEPGNYGYTF
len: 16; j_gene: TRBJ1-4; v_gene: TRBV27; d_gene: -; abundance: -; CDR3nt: TGTGCCAGCAGTTTATGGGCGACAGGACGAAATGAAAAACTGTTTTTT; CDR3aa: CASSLWATGRNEKLFF
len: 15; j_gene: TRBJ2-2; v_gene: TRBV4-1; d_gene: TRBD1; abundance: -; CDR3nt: TGCGCCAGCAGCCCGGGACAGGGGGCAACCGGGGAGCTGTTTTTT; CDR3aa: CASSPGQGATGELFF
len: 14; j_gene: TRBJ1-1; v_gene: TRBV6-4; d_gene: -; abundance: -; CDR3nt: TGTGCCAGTTACGGACAGCCTATGAACACTGAAGCTTTCTTT; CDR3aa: CASYGQPMNTEAFF
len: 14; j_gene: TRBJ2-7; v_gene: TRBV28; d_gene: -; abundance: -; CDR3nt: TGTGCCAGCAGTCCCCCAGGGACTTCCTACGAGCAGTACTTC; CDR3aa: CASSPPGTSYEQYF
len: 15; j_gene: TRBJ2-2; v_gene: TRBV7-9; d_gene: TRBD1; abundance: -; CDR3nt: TGTGCCAGCAGCCCCGGACAGGAGAACACCGGGGAGCTGTTTTTT; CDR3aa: CASSPGQENTGELFF
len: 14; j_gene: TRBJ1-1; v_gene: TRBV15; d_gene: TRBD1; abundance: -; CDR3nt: TGTGCCACCAGCGGGGGGGACAGGGGCACTGAAGCTTTCTTT; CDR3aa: CATSGGDRGTEAFF
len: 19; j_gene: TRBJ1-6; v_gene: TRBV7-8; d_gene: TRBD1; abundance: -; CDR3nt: TGTGCCAGCAGCTTAGAACAGGGGGCCCTTTCAGGAGGGGGTCGGCCCCTCCACTTT; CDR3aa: CASSLEQGALSGGGRPLHF
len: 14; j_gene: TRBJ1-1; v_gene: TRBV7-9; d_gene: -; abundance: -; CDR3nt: TGTGCCAGCAGCTTAGTTGGGCAGGACACTGAAGCTTTCTTT; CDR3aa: CASSLVGQDTEAFF
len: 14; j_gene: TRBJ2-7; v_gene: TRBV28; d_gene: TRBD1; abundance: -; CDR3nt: TGTGCCAGCAGTTTGGGGACAGGGGGCTACGAGCAGTACTTC; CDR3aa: CASSLGTGGYEQYF
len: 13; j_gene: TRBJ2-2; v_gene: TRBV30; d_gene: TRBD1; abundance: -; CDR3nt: TGTGCCGCCGGGACAGGGGATTCCGGGGAGCTGTTTTTT; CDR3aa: CAAGTGDSGELFF
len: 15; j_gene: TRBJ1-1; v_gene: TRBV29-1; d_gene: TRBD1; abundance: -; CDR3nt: TGCAGCGTTGGAGGCGAGGGGGCGCGAGGCACTGAAGCTTTCTTT; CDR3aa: CSVGGEGARGTEAFF
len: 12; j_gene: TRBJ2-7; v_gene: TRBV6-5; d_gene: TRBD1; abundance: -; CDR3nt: TGTGCCAGCAGTCGACAGGGCTCGGAGCAGTACTTC; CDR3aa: CASSRQGSEQYF
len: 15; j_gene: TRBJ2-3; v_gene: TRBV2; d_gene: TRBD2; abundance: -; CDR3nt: TGTGCCAGCAGTGATATGGGACTAGACACAGATACGCAGTATTTT; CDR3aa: CASSDMGLDTDTQYF
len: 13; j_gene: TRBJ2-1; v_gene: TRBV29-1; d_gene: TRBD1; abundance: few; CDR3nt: TGCAGCGCAAGGACAGGGTGGGCAAATGAGCAGTTCTTC; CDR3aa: CSARTGWANEQFF
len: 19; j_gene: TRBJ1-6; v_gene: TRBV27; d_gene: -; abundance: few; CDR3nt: TGTGCCAGCAGAGGAGATTATCGTAACCTAGGAGTATATAATTCACCCCTCCACTTT; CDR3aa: CASRGDYRNLGVYNSPLHF
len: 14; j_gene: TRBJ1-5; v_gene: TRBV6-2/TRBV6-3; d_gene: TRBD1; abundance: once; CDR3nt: TGTGCCAGCAGCGTAGAGACAGGGGGCCAGCCCCAGCATTTT; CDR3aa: CASSVETGGQPQHF
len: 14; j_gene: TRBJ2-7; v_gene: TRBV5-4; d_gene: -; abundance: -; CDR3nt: TGTGCCAGCAGCCTGCGGGGACGGTCTAACGAGCAGTACTTC; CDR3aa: CASSLRGRSNEQYF
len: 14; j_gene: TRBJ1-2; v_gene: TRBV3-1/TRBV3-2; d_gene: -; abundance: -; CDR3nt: TGTGCCAGCAGCCAAGATGGCGGACGAGGAGGCTACACCTTC; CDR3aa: CASSQDGGRGGYTF
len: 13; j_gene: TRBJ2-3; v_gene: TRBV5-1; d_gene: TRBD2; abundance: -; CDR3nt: TGCGCCAGCGGGCGGGGGAGCACAGATACGCAGTATTTT; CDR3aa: CASGRGSTDTQYF
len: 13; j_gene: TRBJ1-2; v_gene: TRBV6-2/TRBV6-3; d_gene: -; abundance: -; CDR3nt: TGTGCCAGCAGTTATGGCAGGGCGGATGGCTACACCTTC; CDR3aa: CASSYGRADGYTF
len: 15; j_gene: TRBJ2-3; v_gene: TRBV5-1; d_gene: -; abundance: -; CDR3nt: TGCGCCAGCAGCCCCCGCGGGGTGAGCACAGATACGCAGTATTTT; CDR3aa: CASSPRGVSTDTQYF
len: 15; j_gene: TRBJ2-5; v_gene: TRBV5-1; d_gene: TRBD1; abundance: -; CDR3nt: TGCGCCAGCAGCCAGGACAGGGGGCCACAAGAGACCCAGTACTTC; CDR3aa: CASSQDRGPQETQYF
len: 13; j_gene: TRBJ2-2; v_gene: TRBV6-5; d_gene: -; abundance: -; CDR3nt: TGTGCCAGCACAAGTCAAAACACCGGGGAGCTGTTTTTT; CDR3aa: CASTSQNTGELFF
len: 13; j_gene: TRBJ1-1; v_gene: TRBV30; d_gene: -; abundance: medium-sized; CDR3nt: TGTGCCTGGAGTGTACTAGGGAACACTGAAGCTTTCTTT; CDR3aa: CAWSVLGNTEAFF
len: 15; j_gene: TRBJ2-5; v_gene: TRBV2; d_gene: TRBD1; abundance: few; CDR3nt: TGTGCCAGCAGTGAAGGAAGGACAGGGGGAGAGACCCAGTACTTC; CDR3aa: CASSEGRTGGETQYF
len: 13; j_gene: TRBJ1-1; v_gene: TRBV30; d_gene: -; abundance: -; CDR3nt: TGTGCCTGGAGTCTGGGGGGGGCTACTGAAGCTTTCTTT; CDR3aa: CAWSLGGATEAFF
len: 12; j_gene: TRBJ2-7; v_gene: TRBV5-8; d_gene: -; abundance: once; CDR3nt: TGTGCCAGCAGCTATGTCGTGGACGAGCAGTACTTC; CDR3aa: CASSYVVDEQYF
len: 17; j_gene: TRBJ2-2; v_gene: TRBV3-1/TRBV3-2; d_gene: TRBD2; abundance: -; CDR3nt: TGTGCCAGCAGCCAAGCATCTAGCGGGGTTAACACCGGGGAGCTGTTTTTT; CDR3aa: CASSQASSGVNTGELFF
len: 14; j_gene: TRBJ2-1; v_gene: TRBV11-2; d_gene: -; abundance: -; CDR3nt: TGTGCCAGCAGCTTGGGTTCCGGGGGCGATGAGCAGTTCTTC; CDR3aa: CASSLGSGGDEQFF
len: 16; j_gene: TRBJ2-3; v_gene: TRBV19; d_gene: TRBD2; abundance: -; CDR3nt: TGTGCCAGTAGTACCTTAGCGGGGGGGATGACAGATACGCAGTATTTT; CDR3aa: CASSTLAGGMTDTQYF
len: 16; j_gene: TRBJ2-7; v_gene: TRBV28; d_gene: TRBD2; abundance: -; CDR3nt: TGTGCCAGCAGTTTAAAATACAAGCGGGGGGACTACGAGCAGTACTTC; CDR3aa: CASSLKYKRGDYEQYF
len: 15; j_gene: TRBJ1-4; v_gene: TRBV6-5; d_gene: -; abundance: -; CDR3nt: TGTGCCAGCAGACTAGTGGCTGCAACTAATGAAAAACTGTTTTTT; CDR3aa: CASRLVAATNEKLFF
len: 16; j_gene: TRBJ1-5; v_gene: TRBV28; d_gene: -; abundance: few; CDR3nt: TGTGCCAGCAGTTTGGGTCCACAATCCTCCAATCAGCCCCAGCATTTT; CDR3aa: CASSLGPQSSNQPQHF
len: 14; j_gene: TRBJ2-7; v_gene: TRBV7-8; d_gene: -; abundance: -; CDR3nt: TGTGCCACAATTTCCCCGGGGGTCTCCTACGAGCAGTACTTC; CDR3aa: CATISPGVSYEQYF
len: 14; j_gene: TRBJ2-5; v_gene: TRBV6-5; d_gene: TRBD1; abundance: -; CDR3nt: TGTGCCAGCAGGCCGGGACAGGGGTGGGAGACCCAGTACTTC; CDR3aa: CASRPGQGWETQYF
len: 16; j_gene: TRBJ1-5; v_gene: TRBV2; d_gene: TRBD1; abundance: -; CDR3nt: TGTGCCAGCAGTGAAGGTCAAAGGACAGGGCCTCAGCCCCAGCATTTT; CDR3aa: CASSEGQRTGPQPQHF
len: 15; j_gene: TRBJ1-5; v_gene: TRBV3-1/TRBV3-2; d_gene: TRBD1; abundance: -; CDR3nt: TGTGCCAGCAGCCCCCAGGGGGGGGGAATACAGCCCCAGCATTTT; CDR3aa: CASSPQGGGIQPQHF
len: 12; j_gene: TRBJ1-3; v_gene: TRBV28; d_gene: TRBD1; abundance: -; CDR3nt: TGTGGGACAGGGAACTCTGGAAACACCATATATTTT; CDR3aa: CGTGNSGNTIYF
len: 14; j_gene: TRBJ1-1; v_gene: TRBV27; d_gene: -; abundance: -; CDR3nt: TGTGCCAGCGTTGAGGAATCGCCGAACACTGAAGCTTTCTTT; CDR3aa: CASVEESPNTEAFF
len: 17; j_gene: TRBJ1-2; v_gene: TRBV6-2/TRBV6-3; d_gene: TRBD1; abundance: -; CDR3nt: TGTGCCAGCAGTTATAAGGTACAGAGACAGGGCTTCCATGGCTACACCTTC; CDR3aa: CASSYKVQRQGFHGYTF
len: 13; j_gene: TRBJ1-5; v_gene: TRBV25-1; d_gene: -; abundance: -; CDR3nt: TGTGCCAGCAGTAGGACGGGGGATCAGCCCCAGCATTTT; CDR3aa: CASSRTGDQPQHF